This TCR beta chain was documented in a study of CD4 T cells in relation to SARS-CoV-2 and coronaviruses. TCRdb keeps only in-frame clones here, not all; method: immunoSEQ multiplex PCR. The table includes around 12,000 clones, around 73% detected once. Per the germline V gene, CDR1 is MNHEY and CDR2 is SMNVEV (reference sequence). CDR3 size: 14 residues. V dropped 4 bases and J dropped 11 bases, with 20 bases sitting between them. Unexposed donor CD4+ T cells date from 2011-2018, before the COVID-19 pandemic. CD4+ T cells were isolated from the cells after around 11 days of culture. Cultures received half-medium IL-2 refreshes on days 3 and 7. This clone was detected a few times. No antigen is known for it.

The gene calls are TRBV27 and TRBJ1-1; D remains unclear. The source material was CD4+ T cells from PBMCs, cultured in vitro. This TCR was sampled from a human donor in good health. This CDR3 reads CASSSGFKVQVAFF. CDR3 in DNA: TGTGCCAGCAGTTCGGGTTTTAAAGTCCAGGTGGCTTTCTTT.